These 10 T cell receptor beta chains originate from one sample sequenced in a study of T-cell memory formation after mild COVID-19. TCRdb independently ran MiXCR on the 5' RACE reads; one entry per CDR3 protein. This table has 350,000 or so distinct CDR3 sequences, approximately 13% appearing once. The material sequenced was PBMCs or a T cell subset sorted from them (not recorded which). The receptors were sampled from a man between 18 and 29 years old who had mild COVID-19 (a few samples of this study predate the infection). Cell type and time point are not known.

The chain has TRBV20-1 and TRBJ2-7, with D uncertain. CDR1 is DFQATT, CDR2 SNEGSKA, per germline (reference sequence). Between the trimmed V and J ends, which lost 6 bases and 3 bases, there was a span of 9 bases. The CDR3 contains 11 residues. As DNA, the CDR3 is TGCAGTGCCAATCGATACTACGAGCAGTACGTC. Translated, it gives CSANRYYEQYV.

In its sample, this clonotype was seen many times. J is TRBJ1-5 and V is TRBV6-2 or TRBV6-3; D is undetermined. Trimming removed 2 bases from V and 9 bases from J, with 23 bases in between. Germline assignment: CDR1 MNHEY and CDR2 SVGEGT. This CDR3 is built from 17 residues. CDR3 amino acids: CASSYPSWEGQIPPQHF. The CDR3 DNA is TGTGCCAGCAGTTACCCTTCATGGGAGGGTCAGATTCCGCCCCAGCATTTT.

The chain couples TRBV6-2 or TRBV6-3 to TRBJ2-4; D unresolved. Germline assignment: CDR1 MNHEY and CDR2 SVGEGT. The CDR3 length is 14 residues. V lost 5 bases and J 0 bases, leaving 8 bases between the germline ends. In DNA, the CDR3 is TGTGCCAGCAGTCAGACACTAGCCAAAAACATTCAGTACTTC. Protein sequence: CASSQTLAKNIQYF.

The chain recombines TRBV28 with TRBJ1-3, with unresolved D. CDR3 length equals 14 residues. Germline V gene sequence: CDR1 MDHEN, CDR2 SYDVKM. The V end lost 5 bases, the J end lost 4 bases, and 12 bases lay between the germline ends. In nucleotides, the CDR3 is TGTGCCAGCAGTGGACCCAGCACGGGAAACACCATATATTTT. It specifies CASSGPSTGNTIYF.

The gene calls are TRBV29-1 and TRBJ2-1; D unresolved. The CDR3 totals 16 residues. V was pared by 1 base and J by 3 bases, with 16 bases between. Germline values: CDR1 SQVTM, CDR2 ANQGSEA. CDR3 amino acids: CSVEAALDLRYNEQFF. DNA for the CDR3: TGCAGCGTTGAAGCCGCATTGGACCTTCGCTACAATGAGCAGTTCTTC.

The chain links TRBV20-1 to TRBJ1-5, with D perhaps matching TRBD1 (6 bases). The germline V and J ends were trimmed by 0 bases and 4 bases, with 22 bases remaining between them. CDR1 is DFQATT and CDR2 is SNEGSKA in the germline V gene (reference sequence). The CDR3 runs to 18 residues. Here the CDR3 DNA reads TGCAGTGCTAGAGATGGGTTCAGGAGCGACAGGCGAAATCAGCCCCAGCATTTT. It translates to CSARDGFRSDRRNQPQHF.

The chain recombines TRBV28 with TRBJ2-5, with 9 bases lining up with TRBD1. V shed 6 bases and J 2 bases; nucleotides not matched to a gene: 7. Germline loops: CDR1 MDHEN, CDR2 SYDVKM. The CDR3 has 15 amino acids. CDR3 loop: CASSRDREIQETQYF. Written as DNA, the CDR3 is TGTGCCAGCAGCAGGGACAGGGAAATTCAAGAGACCCAGTACTTC.

There are a few counts of this clonotype. J is TRBJ2-3 and V is TRBV7-9; a possible D gene is TRBD2 (5 bases). The germline V gene encodes CDR1 SEHNR and CDR2 FQNEAQ (reference sequence). CDR3 length equals 14 residues. Trimming removed 2 bases from V and 4 bases from J, with 10 bases in between. Here the CDR3 reads CASSLIRDPDTQYF. The DNA for the CDR3 is TGTGCCAGCAGCTTAATCCGGGATCCAGATACGCAGTATTTT.

This chain uses TRBV15 with TRBJ1-5; no clear D gene. Germline V gives CDR1 LNHNV, CDR2 YYDKDF (reference sequence). CDR3 size: 17 residues. V was shortened by 0 bases and J by 6 bases, with 18 bases between the two germline ends. The CDR3 sequence is CATSRDKREGWIQPQHF. In DNA, the CDR3 is TGTGCCACCAGCAGAGATAAGAGGGAGGGATGGATTCAGCCCCAGCATTTT.

This clonotype turned up a few times. The gene calls are TRBV11-2 and TRBJ2-5; D perhaps matches TRBD1 (6 bases). Germline loops: CDR1 SGHAT, CDR2 FQNNGV. The CDR3 contains 15 residues. Trimming shortened V by 1 base and J by 5 bases, and 14 bases separated the two germline ends. Here the CDR3 DNA reads TGTGCCAGCAGCTTAGCCACAGGGTTTGGGGAGACCCAGTACTTC. The encoded protein is CASSLATGFGETQYF.